Below, 22 T cell receptor beta chains from the same sample are listed, as sequenced in a study of cytomegalovirus exposure and HLA in healthy donors. Both 60 Vbeta primers and 13 Jbeta primers went into the PCR. Libraries were prepared by immunoSEQ multiplex PCR; TCRdb keeps only in-frame clonotypes and omits some of them. The sample includes approximately 140,000 clones, 75% to 80% seen only once; the top ten take around 1.5%. The sequencing input was PBMCs. These receptor sequences come from a female donor in good health and CMV-seronegative.

V is TRBV19 and J is TRBJ1-4; 8 bases match TRBD1. V shed 5 bases and J 6 bases; nucleotides not matched to a gene: 8. CDR3 length equals 15 residues. Germline assignment: CDR1 LNHDA and CDR2 SQIVND (reference sequence). The DNA of the CDR3 is TGTGCCAGTAGTGAAGGACAGGGTGATTATGAAAAACTGTTTTTT. This gives the protein CASSEGQGDYEKLFF.

This chain joins TRBV6-5 and TRBJ2-1; tentatively, D is TRBD2 (5 bases). The CDR3 loop spans 14 amino acids. Germline V gene sequence: CDR1 MNHEY, CDR2 SVGAGI. Deletions cut 6 bases from V and 8 bases from J, with 17 bases between. The CDR3: CASSPGRGWDEQFF. The CDR3 DNA sequence: TGTGCCAGCAGCCCCGGTCGGGGATGGGATGAGCAGTTCTTC.

In its sample, this clone was seen a few times. The genes are TRBV7-9 and TRBJ1-1; TRBD1 is a possible D gene (5 bases). This CDR3 spans 14 amino acids. V was pared by 4 bases and J by 2 bases, with 11 bases between. Looked up from germline, CDR1 is SEHNR and CDR2 is FQNEAQ (reference sequence). CDR3 region: CASSSDTRNTEAFF. The CDR3 region has the DNA TGTGCCAGCAGCTCGGACACCCGAAACACTGAAGCTTTCTTT.

This clone came up once. The chain employs TRBV27 and TRBJ2-5; TRBD2 aligns across 8 bases. V was pared by 6 bases and J by 4 bases, with 7 bases of the junction left unmatched. The CDR3 runs 14 residues. Germline V gives CDR1 MNHEY, CDR2 SMNVEV (reference sequence). The CDR3 DNA reads as TGTGCCAGCAGCCCCAATAGCGGGATAGAGACCCAGTACTTC. Translation gives CASSPNSGIETQYF.

This clone has more than one count but fewer than ten. The V call is TRBV6-1, the J call TRBJ2-1; a possible D gene is TRBD1 (5 bases). The length of the CDR3 is 15 residues. Trimming took 1 base from V and 3 from J, leaving 10 bases between them. Germline CDR1 reads MNHNS; CDR2 reads SASEGT. CDR3 coding DNA: TGTGCCAGCAGTGAAGTAGGGCAGGGCTACAATGAGCAGTTCTTC. Protein product: CASSEVGQGYNEQFF.

This rearrangement joins TRBV6-1 to TRBJ2-1, with D tentatively TRBD2 (5 bases). Germline lookup yields CDR1 MNHNS and CDR2 SASEGT. The CDR3 has 15 residues. Deletions cut 4 bases from V and 4 bases from J, with 14 bases between. The CDR3 sequence is CASSGDYSAYNEQFF. The CDR3 DNA sequence: TGTGCCAGCAGTGGCGACTATTCGGCTTACAATGAGCAGTTCTTC.

V is TRBV7-2 and J is TRBJ2-1; 10 bases fit TRBD2. V shed 1 base and J 8 bases; nucleotides not matched to a gene: 14. Germline V CDR1 and CDR2: SGHTA, FQGNSA. The CDR3 totals 18 residues. The CDR3 is CASSLGDGGSGGNYEQFF. In nucleotides, the CDR3 is TGTGCCAGCAGCTTAGGGGACGGGGGTAGCGGGGGGAATTATGAGCAGTTCTTC.

This clone was found once. The chain couples TRBV5-1 to TRBJ1-1; maybe TRBD1 (6 bases). CDR1 SGHRS and CDR2 YFSETQ come from the germline V gene. With 4 bases removed from V and 1 base from J, the gap between germline ends came to 17 bases. The CDR3 is 16 amino acids. The CDR3 nucleotides are TGCGCCAGCAGCCGCAGGGGAACGGAAAGGAACACTGAAGCTTTCTTT. Its protein is CASSRRGTERNTEAFF. Filled out from reference TRBV5-1 and TRBJ1-1, the complete variable domain reads KAGVTQTPRYLIKTRGQQVTLSCSPISGHRSVSWYQQTPGQGLQFLFEYFSETQRNKGNFPGRFSGRQFSNSRSEMNVSTLELGDSALYLCASSRRGTERNTEAFFGQGTRLTVV.

The V call is TRBV5-1, the J call TRBJ2-7; weak D call: TRBD2 (5 bases). The V gene lost 2 bases and the J gene lost 4 bases, with 10 bases spanning the gap. This CDR3 spans 13 amino acids. Germline-derived CDR1 and CDR2 are SGHRS and YFSETQ. CDR3 sequence: CASSFISGYEQYF. CDR3 in DNA: TGCGCCAGCAGCTTCATCAGCGGTTACGAGCAGTACTTC.

CDR3 DNA: TGTGCCAGCAGCTTACCAGCGGATAGAGAGACCCAGTACTTC. Translated: CASSLPADRETQYF. The chain links TRBV11-3 to TRBJ2-5; D is perhaps TRBD2 (5 bases). V lost 2 bases and J 4 bases, leaving 11 bases between the germline ends. The CDR3 contains 14 residues. Per germline, CDR1 SGHNT and CDR2 YENEEA.

The genes are TRBV11-3 and TRBJ1-2; 10 nucleotides align to TRBD1. The CDR3 spans 14 residues. V trimming: 3 bases; J trimming: 12 bases; junction bases outside the gene matches: 10. Germline V gene sequence: CDR1 SGHNT, CDR2 YENEEA. The CDR3, as DNA: TGTGCCAGCAGCTTGACAGGGGGCGCGGTTTGGAACACCTTC. Protein: CASSLTGGAVWNTF. The variable domain in full, completed from reference TRBV11-3 and TRBJ1-2, reads EAGVVQSPRYKIIEKKQPVAFWCNPISGHNTLYWYLQNLGQGPELLIRYENEEAVDDSQLPKDRFSAERLKGVDSTLKIQPAELGDSAVYLCASSLTGGAVWNTFGSGTRLTVV.

This clone appeared a single time. The chain carries TRBV5-4 and TRBJ2-1, with 12 bases that match TRBD2. V lost 0 bases to trimming and J lost 2 bases; unmatched junction nucleotides: 6. This CDR3 is 18 amino acids long. CDR1 SGHNT and CDR2 YYREEE come from the germline V gene (reference sequence). The CDR3 sequence: CASSLGLAGARTYNEQFF. The DNA of the CDR3 is TGTGCCAGCAGCTTGGGACTAGCGGGAGCTCGGACCTACAATGAGCAGTTCTTC.

This clone was detected a few times. The chain carries TRBV7-2 and TRBJ1-1, with D maybe TRBD1 (5 bases). Germline CDR1 SGHTA, CDR2 FQGNSA. The CDR3 contains 14 residues. Trimming left V 2 bases short and J 5 bases short, with 12 bases between. The chain's CDR3 is CASSLRGEGTEAFF. CDR3 nucleotide sequence: TGTGCCAGCAGCTTACGGGGGGAAGGGACTGAAGCTTTCTTT.

The V gene is TRBV6-4, the J gene TRBJ2-1; D call uncertain. V was pared by 4 bases and J by 0 bases, with 10 bases between. Germline assignment: CDR1 MRHNA and CDR2 SNTAGT. There are 15 residues in the CDR3. CDR3 bases: TGTGCCAGCAGTGTGGAGCCGAGCTCCTACAATGAGCAGTTCTTC. The encoded protein is CASSVEPSSYNEQFF.

The rearrangement joins TRBV7-3 to TRBJ2-3; maybe TRBD1 (5 bases). Looked up from germline, CDR1 is SGHTA and CDR2 is FQGTGA. The CDR3 totals 15 residues. The germline V and J ends were trimmed by 2 bases and 5 bases, with 14 bases remaining between them. The CDR3, as DNA: TGTGCCAGCAGCTTAGGGGCTAGGGTGGGAGATACGCAGTATTTT. It is translated as CASSLGARVGDTQYF.

The sample holds many counts of this clone. V usage is TRBV6-1 and J usage is TRBJ2-7; a possible D gene is TRBD1 (6 bases). The CDR3 is 15 residues long. The germline CDR1 and CDR2 sequences are MNHNS and SASEGT. V gave up 1 base and J gave up 3 bases, with 13 bases separating them. CDR3 DNA: TGTGCCAGCAGTGAAGTATTCCAGGGGCTCTACGAGCAGTACTTC. This translates into CASSEVFQGLYEQYF.

This sequence joins TRBV5-4 and TRBJ2-3; possibly TRBD2 for D (5 bases). Germline V gene data show CDR1 as SGHNT and CDR2 as YYREEE (reference sequence). Trimming took off 4 bases at V and 5 bases at J, with 23 bases between the two ends. The CDR3 totals 17 residues. CDR3: CASSASMGVSAGDTQYF. The CDR3 coding sequence is TGTGCCAGCAGCGCATCAATGGGCGTATCCGCGGGAGATACGCAGTATTTT.

This clone was seen just once. This chain joins TRBV9 and TRBJ1-1; possibly TRBD1 for D (5 bases). The CDR3 spans 12 residues. V was clipped by 4 bases and J by 8 bases, with 12 bases between them. Germline lookup yields CDR1 SGDLS and CDR2 YYNGEE. The CDR3 DNA is TGTGCCAGCAGCCCGATGGGGGGAGAAGCTTTCTTT. Protein sequence: CASSPMGGEAFF.

This clone came up once. The chain uses TRBV6-1 and TRBJ1-1; 8 bases fit TRBD1. Germline assignment: CDR1 MNHNS and CDR2 SASEGT. CDR3 length equals 13 residues. With 3 bases clipped from V and 7 bases from J, the junction kept 4 bases outside the gene matches. The CDR3 DNA is TGTGCCAGCAGTGATGGACAGGGCCGTGAAGCTTTCTTT. It encodes CASSDGQGREAFF.

Remarks on this clone: Different DNA sequences within this sample yield the same CDR3. The chain has TRBV5-1 and TRBJ1-4; perhaps TRBD1 as D (5 bases). The germline V gene has CDR1 SGHRS and CDR2 YFSETQ. CDR3 length: 15 amino acids. V shed 0 bases and J shed 6 bases, with 12 bases lying between them. The CDR3 here is CASSLEYRTHEKLFF. The CDR3 DNA follows: TGCGCCAGCAGCTTGGAATACAGGACCCATGAAAAACTGTTTTTT.

This rearrangement joins TRBV13 to TRBJ1-5; unclear D gene. Looked up from germline, CDR1 is PRHDT and CDR2 is FYEKMQ (reference sequence). Trimming shortened V by 0 bases and J by 7 bases, and 10 bases separated the two germline ends. This CDR3 has 14 amino acids. CDR3 residues: CASSLGSSRQPQHF. The CDR3, as DNA: TGTGCCAGCAGCTTAGGGAGTTCTCGGCAGCCCCAGCATTTT.

V gene TRBV19 combines with J gene TRBJ2-2, with D possibly being TRBD1 (6 bases). CDR3 length: 16 residues. Germline V CDR1 and CDR2: LNHDA, SQIVND (reference sequence). The V end was cut by 5 bases, the J end by 3 bases, with 16 bases between. For the CDR3, the DNA is TGTGCCAGTAGTCCTCCGGGACAAGACTACACCGGGGAGCTGTTTTTT. It is translated as CASSPPGQDYTGELFF.